Below are 22 T cell receptor beta chains sequenced from a single sample in a study of T-cell reconstitution after alpha-beta-depleted transplantation in children. Researchers prepared the TCRbeta library using unique molecular identifiers, the study reports. TCRdb independently ran MiXCR on the PCR reads; one entry per CDR3 protein. The sample lists some 260,000 distinct CDR3 sequences, roughly a quarter occurring once. Sequences were derived from PBMCs, mostly from graft donor cells, sampled 360 days after TCRalphabeta/CD19-depleted stem cell transplant. These receptor sequences come from a female patient aged 2-10 years who had a stem cell transplant for congenital amegakaryocytic thrombocytopenia, so the T cells may come from the graft donor.

This clonotype was observed a few times. V and J are TRBV6-5 and TRBJ1-1; D uncertain. CDR1 MNHEY and CDR2 SVGAGI come from the germline V gene. V shed 2 bases and J shed 2 bases, with 18 bases lying between them. The CDR3 sequence is 17 residues long. In nucleotides, the CDR3 is TGTGCCAGCAGTTACGCGAGTTGGGGTGAAGGAAACACTGAAGCTTTCTTT. Its protein product is CASSYASWGEGNTEAFF.

This clonotype was observed a few times. The chain combines TRBV9 with TRBJ2-7; D is ambiguous. Deletions cut 9 bases from V and 0 bases from J, with 10 bases between. Germline V lookup: CDR1 SGDLS, CDR2 YYNGEE. CDR3 length equals 12 residues. This CDR3 is CAKLGSSYEQYF. The CDR3 DNA reads as TGTGCCAAATTAGGGTCCTCCTACGAGCAGTACTTC.

The chain links TRBV20-1 to TRBJ2-7; D is possibly TRBD1 or TRBD2 (5 bases each). Germline V CDR1 and CDR2: DFQATT, SNEGSKA (reference sequence). This CDR3 is built from 14 residues. V was shortened by 5 bases and J by 2 bases, with 16 bases between the two germline ends. The CDR3 DNA sequence: TGCAGTGCTGACACCCTTGGGGGAACCTACGAGCAGTACTTC. Protein product: CSADTLGGTYEQYF.

The V and J genes are TRBV7-8 and TRBJ1-1; TRBD1 aligns across 10 bases. The CDR3 runs 15 residues. The J segment lost 4 bases and the V segment lost 5 bases, leaving 7 bases of the junction unmatched. CDR1 and CDR2 (germline): SGHVS, FQNEAQ. CDR3 region: CASSARDRGFTEAFF. In DNA form, the CDR3 reads TGTGCCAGCAGCGCCCGGGACAGGGGTTTCACTGAAGCTTTCTTT.

This sequence joins TRBV30 and TRBJ2-3; the D call may be TRBD1 or TRBD2 (6 bases each). Germline V lookup: CDR1 GTSNPN, CDR2 SVGIG (reference sequence). Trimming took 3 bases from V and 4 from J, leaving 11 bases between them. This CDR3 comprises 13 residues. The CDR3 protein is CAWSTGGPDTQYF. CDR3 nucleotide sequence: TGTGCCTGGAGCACCGGGGGCCCAGATACGCAGTATTTT.

The rearrangement links TRBV12-3 or TRBV12-4 to TRBJ2-1, with TRBD1 matching 9 bases. CDR3 size: 17 residues. V trimming: 3 bases; J trimming: 7 bases; junction bases outside the gene matches: 13. The CDR3 sequence: CASSFVTAGTGFNEQFF. The CDR3 region has the DNA TGTGCCAGCAGTTTTGTCACAGCCGGGACAGGGTTTAATGAGCAGTTCTTC.

This clonotype was seen a few times. This CDR3 reads CASSLRTGGRTGELFF. CDR3 nucleotides: TGTGCCAGTAGTTTACGGACAGGGGGCAGGACCGGGGAGCTGTTTTTT. V gene TRBV19 combines with J gene TRBJ2-2; 11 bases agree with TRBD1. Per the germline V gene, CDR1 is LNHDA and CDR2 is SQIVND (reference sequence). V dropped 5 bases and J dropped 5; count of bases not matched to a gene: 7. This CDR3 is built from 16 residues.

The V call is TRBV20-1, the J call TRBJ2-1, with D hard to call. This CDR3 contains 12 residues. CDR1 and CDR2 (germline): DFQATT, SNEGSKA (reference sequence). Trimming cost V 2 bases and J 2 bases, with 4 bases left between them. CDR3 nucleotide sequence: TGCAGTGCTAGACTAGCCTACAATGAGCAGTTCTTC. Its protein is CSARLAYNEQFF.

The J gene is TRBJ2-3, the V gene TRBV6-4; D perhaps matches TRBD1 (5 bases). V lost 6 bases to trimming and J lost 2 bases, with 15 bases between them. Germline-derived CDR1 and CDR2 are MRHNA and SNTAGT. The length of the CDR3 is 15 residues. DNA for the CDR3: TGTGCCAGCAGGACAAGGGGTACTACCACAGATACGCAGTATTTT. Translated: CASRTRGTTTDTQYF.

This rearrangement joins TRBV6-5 to TRBJ2-2, with TRBD1 matching 10 bases. CDR1 and CDR2 (germline): MNHEY, SVGAGI. The CDR3 contains 17 residues. Trimming cost V 0 bases and J 10 bases; bases outside gene matches: 11. The CDR3 coding sequence is TGTGCCAGCAGTTACTCGACTTGGACAGGGGGTCGTAAGGAGCTGTTTTTT. Amino acids: CASSYSTWTGGRKELFF.

This clonotype was seen a single time. DNA for the CDR3: TGTGCCAGCAGCTTGTCACATTCTCCATACAATGAGCAGTTCTTC. It is translated as CASSLSHSPYNEQFF. J is TRBJ2-1 and V is TRBV5-6; no clear D. The V and J ends lost 1 base and 4 bases respectively, with 12 bases between them. Per germline, CDR1 SGHDT and CDR2 YYEEEE. This CDR3 has 15 amino acids. Combining the CDR3 with reference TRBV5-6 and TRBJ2-1 gives the whole variable domain DAGVTQSPTHLIKTRGQQVTLRCSPKSGHDTVSWYQQALGQGPQFIFQYYEEEERQRGNFPDRFSGHQFPNYSSELNVNALLLGDSALYLCASSLSHSPYNEQFFGPGTRLTVL.

CDR3 sequence (DNA): TGTGCCACCAGCAGAGATCTAGCGGTCTACGAGCAGTACTTC. This gives the protein CATSRDLAVYEQYF. The chain links TRBV15 to TRBJ2-7, with 7 bases identical to TRBD2. J lost 3 bases, V lost 0 bases, and 2 bases had no gene match. From germline, CDR1 is LNHNV and CDR2 YYDKDF (reference sequence). The CDR3 consists of 14 residues.

The V call is TRBV25-1, the J call TRBJ2-3, with 12 positions matching TRBD2. This CDR3 has 14 amino acids. V trimming: 6 bases; J trimming: 9 bases; junction bases outside the gene matches: 7. Per the germline V gene, CDR1 is MGHDK and CDR2 is SYGVNS. The CDR3 sequence: CASRTSGRRGTQYF. For the CDR3, the DNA is TGTGCCAGCAGGACTAGCGGGAGACGGGGGACGCAGTATTTT.

In its sample, this clonotype was seen a few times. The chain combines TRBV11-2 with TRBJ2-1; no reliable D call. Looked up from germline, CDR1 is SGHAT and CDR2 is FQNNGV. Trimming took 3 bases from V and 9 from J, leaving 18 bases between them. CDR3 length equals 15 residues. CDR3 protein: CASSFVITYNGEQFF. Written as DNA, the CDR3 is TGTGCCAGCAGCTTCGTAATAACCTACAACGGTGAGCAGTTCTTC.

The J gene is TRBJ2-3, the V gene TRBV20-1, with TRBD2 as a possible D gene (6 bases). Trimming pared 6 bases from V and 4 bases from J, leaving 17 bases between. Germline assignment: CDR1 DFQATT and CDR2 SNEGSKA (reference sequence). This CDR3 has 14 amino acids. The CDR3 spells CSAPPTSDPDTQYF. CDR3 coding DNA: TGCAGTGCACCGCCGACTAGTGACCCAGATACGCAGTATTTT.

The sample holds a few counts of this clonotype. The rearrangement uses TRBV20-1 and TRBJ2-5; tentatively, D is TRBD2 (6 bases). CDR1 and CDR2 from the germline V gene are DFQATT and SNEGSKA (reference sequence). CDR3 size: 18 residues. V lost 3 bases, J lost 3 bases, and 26 bases lay in between. DNA of the CDR3: TGCAGTGCTAGGGAACCCCGGGCCGTAAAATCGGGGGAAGAGACCCAGTACTTC. Translating gives CSAREPRAVKSGEETQYF.

The table lists this clonotype with many counts. The V call is TRBV7-2, the J call TRBJ2-5; D possibly corresponds to TRBD2 (6 bases). V lost 1 base and J 5 bases, leaving 14 bases between the germline ends. The CDR3 has 15 amino acids. The germline gives CDR1 SGHTA, CDR2 FQGNSA. Here the CDR3 DNA reads TGTGCCAGCAGCTTAGTAAGCGGGCCCTTGGAGACCCAGTACTTC. Translated, it gives CASSLVSGPLETQYF.

The chain uses TRBV3-1 and TRBJ1-1, with TRBD1 as a possible D gene (6 bases). The CDR3 has 16 amino acids. Trimming stripped 1 base from V and 3 bases from J, with 15 bases between. Germline V gives CDR1 LGHDT, CDR2 YNNKEL (reference sequence). The CDR3: CASSQVRGVSDTEAFF. The CDR3 region has the DNA TGTGCCAGCAGCCAAGTAAGGGGGGTTTCGGACACTGAAGCTTTCTTT.

This clonotype was found a few times. V usage is TRBV6-4 and J usage is TRBJ2-7; D possibly corresponds to TRBD2 (5 bases). The V end lost 3 bases, the J end lost 4 bases, and 10 bases lay between the germline ends. Germline CDR1 reads MRHNA; CDR2 reads SNTAGT. The CDR3 is 13 residues long. The CDR3 bases are TGTGCCAGCAGTGAGGAACTAGGGTACGAGCAGTACTTC. Encoded protein: CASSEELGYEQYF.

This clonotype was observed a few times. The V call is TRBV7-3, the J call TRBJ2-3, with D perhaps assigned TRBD1 or TRBD2 (6 bases each). Germline V gene sequence: CDR1 SGHTA, CDR2 FQGTGA. V gave up 2 bases and J gave up 4 bases, with 22 bases separating them. This CDR3 region has 18 residues. The CDR3 DNA sequence: TGTGCCAGCAGCTTAGGCCCCCGAGGGGGGAGTAGGGCAGATACGCAGTATTTT. Translated: CASSLGPRGGSRADTQYF.

The chain combines TRBV13 with TRBJ1-6; the D gene is possibly TRBD1 (6 bases). The CDR3 loop spans 14 amino acids. CDR1 PRHDT and CDR2 FYEKMQ come from the germline V gene (reference sequence). The V end lost 2 bases, the J end lost 16 bases, and 18 bases lay between the germline ends. The CDR3 reads CASSLNPEGELLHF. The DNA of the CDR3 is TGTGCCAGCAGCTTAAACCCCGAGGGGGAGTTGCTCCACTTT.

The CDR3 DNA reads as TGTGCCAGCAGTTTACCTCACAGGGGTCGGAGCTCCTACGAGCAGTACTTC. This encodes CASSLPHRGRSSYEQYF. The genes are TRBV28 and TRBJ2-7; 7 nucleotides match TRBD1. Germline CDR1 MDHEN, CDR2 SYDVKM. The trim removed 2 bases at V and 0 bases at J, leaving 10 bases unmatched. CDR3 length equals 17 residues.